The clone carrying this T cell receptor (beta chain) was detected many times. The length of the CDR3 is 15 residues. The germline gives CDR1 SEHNR, CDR2 FQNEAQ (reference sequence). The trim removed 8 bases at V and 3 bases at J, leaving 11 bases unmatched. The data belong to a study of blood T cells in healthy people across ages. Using a J-beta primer mix together with a sample-barcoded 5' primer, a second PCR was run for about 6 to 11 cycles. TCRdb redid the calling of the 5' RACE reads with MiXCR, one entry per CDR3 protein. In the table there are about 1,800,000 distinct CDR3 sequences, 28% of which are singletons.

The rearrangement joins TRBV7-9 to TRBJ1-1; 8 bases agree with TRBD1. The specimen sequenced was blood. The TCR comes from a woman aged 25 to 39 in good health. The CDR3 DNA reads as TGTGCCAGCGGAGAATCAGGGGGCGCAGACACTGAAGCTTTCTTT. Protein product: CASGESGGADTEAFF.